This T cell receptor beta chain is from a study of blood T cell repertoires in COVID-19. CDR1 is SGHRS and CDR2 is YFSETQ in the germline V gene. This CDR3 is built from 14 residues. The V gene lost 4 bases and the J gene lost 1 base, with 9 bases spanning the gap. The table came from immunoSEQ multiplex PCR; TCRdb's copy has only in-frame clones and leaves some out. The sample has roughly 300,000 clones, around 84% seen once. The receptor was derived from a human donor with COVID-19, enrolled during active disease. The donor label of this sample is uncertain. The chain couples TRBV5-1 to TRBJ1-3, with a tentative D call TRBD1 (6 bases). The source material was peripheral blood. This chain's CDR3 is CASSAQGSGNTIYF. The CDR3 DNA is TGCGCCAGCAGCGCACAGGGTTCTGGAAACACCATATATTTT.